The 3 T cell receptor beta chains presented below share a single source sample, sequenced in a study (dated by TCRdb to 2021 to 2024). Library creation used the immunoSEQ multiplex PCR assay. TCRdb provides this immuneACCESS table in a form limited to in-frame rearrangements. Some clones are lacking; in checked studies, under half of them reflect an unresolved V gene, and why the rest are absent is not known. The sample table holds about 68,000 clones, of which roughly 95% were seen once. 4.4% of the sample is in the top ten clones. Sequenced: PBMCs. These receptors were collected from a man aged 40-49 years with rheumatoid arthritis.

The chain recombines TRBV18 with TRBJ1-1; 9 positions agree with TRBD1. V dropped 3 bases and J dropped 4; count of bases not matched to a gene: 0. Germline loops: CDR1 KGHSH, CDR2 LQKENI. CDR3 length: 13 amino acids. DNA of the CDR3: TGTGCCAGCTCACCGGGACAGGGCACTGAAGCTTTCTTT. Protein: CASSPGQGTEAFF. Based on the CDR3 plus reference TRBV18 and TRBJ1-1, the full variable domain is NAGVMQNPRHLVRRRGQEARLRCSPMKGHSHVYWYRQLPEEGLKFMVYLQKENIIDESGMPKERFSAEFPKEGPSILRIQQVVRGDSAAYFCASSPGQGTEAFFGQGTRLTVV.

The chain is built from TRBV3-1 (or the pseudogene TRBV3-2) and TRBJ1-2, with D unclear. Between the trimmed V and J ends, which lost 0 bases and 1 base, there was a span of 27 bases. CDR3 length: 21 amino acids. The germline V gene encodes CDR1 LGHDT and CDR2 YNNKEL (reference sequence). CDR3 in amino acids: CASSQDRRGISTLPLNYGYTF. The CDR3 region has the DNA TGTGCCAGCAGCCAAGATAGGCGAGGGATTTCCACTTTACCCCTTAACTATGGCTACACCTTC.

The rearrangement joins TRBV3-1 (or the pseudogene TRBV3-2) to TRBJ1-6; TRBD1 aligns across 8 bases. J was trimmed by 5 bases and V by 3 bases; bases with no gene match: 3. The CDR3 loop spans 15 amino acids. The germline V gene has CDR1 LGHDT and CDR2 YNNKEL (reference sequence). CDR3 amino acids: CASSHLQGDNSPLHF. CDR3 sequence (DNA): TGTGCCAGCAGCCATCTACAGGGGGATAATTCACCCCTCCACTTT.